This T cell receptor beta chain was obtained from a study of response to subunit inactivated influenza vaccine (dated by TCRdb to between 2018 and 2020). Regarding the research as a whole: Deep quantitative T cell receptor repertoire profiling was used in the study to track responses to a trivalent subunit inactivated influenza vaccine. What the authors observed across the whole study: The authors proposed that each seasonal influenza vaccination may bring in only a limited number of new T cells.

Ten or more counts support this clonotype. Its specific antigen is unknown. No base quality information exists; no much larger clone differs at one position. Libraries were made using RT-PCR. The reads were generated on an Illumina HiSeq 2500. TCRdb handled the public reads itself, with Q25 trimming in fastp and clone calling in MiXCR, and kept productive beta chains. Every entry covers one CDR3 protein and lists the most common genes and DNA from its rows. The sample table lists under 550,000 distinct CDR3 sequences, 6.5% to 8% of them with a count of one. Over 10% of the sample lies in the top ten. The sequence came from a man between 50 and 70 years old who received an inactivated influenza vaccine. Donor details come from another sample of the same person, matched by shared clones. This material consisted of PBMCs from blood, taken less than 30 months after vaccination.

The DNA sequence is given as TGTGCCAGCAGCTTGGTTAACTATGGCTACACCTTC. Its product reads: CASSLVNYGYTF. The receptor chain draws on TRBV5-5 and TRBJ1-2; the D segment cannot be called with confidence. From a lookup of the germline V gene (reference sequence), CDR1 and CDR2 are SGHKS and YYEKEE. At the junction V is shortened by 0 bases and J by 1 base, with 1 base in between. The CDR3 contains 12 residues, cysteine and phenylalanine counted. Only the CDR3 portion is preserved as DNA: 36 bases, with reading frame beginning at the first base.